The entry below gives a single TCR beta chain sequence along with its context. This entry comes from a study of blood T cell repertoires in COVID-19. Clones were read by immunoSEQ multiplex PCR, and TCRdb kept only the in-frame ones, dropping some. Among 220,000 or so clones listed, 92% were seen once. The CDR3 covers 16 residues. Germline CDR1 is SEHNR and CDR2 is FQNEAQ (reference sequence). V lost 5 bases and J 10 bases, leaving 23 bases between the germline ends. The receptor comes from a man between 60 and 75 years old with COVID-19, enrolled during active disease. The chain uses TRBV7-9 and TRBJ1-4, with D tentatively TRBD1 (6 bases). Sequenced material: peripheral blood. The CDR3 DNA sequence: TGTGCCAGCAGCCCGCATCGGGGGGGCTATATGGGAAAACTGTTTTTT. Translation gives CASSPHRGGYMGKLFF.